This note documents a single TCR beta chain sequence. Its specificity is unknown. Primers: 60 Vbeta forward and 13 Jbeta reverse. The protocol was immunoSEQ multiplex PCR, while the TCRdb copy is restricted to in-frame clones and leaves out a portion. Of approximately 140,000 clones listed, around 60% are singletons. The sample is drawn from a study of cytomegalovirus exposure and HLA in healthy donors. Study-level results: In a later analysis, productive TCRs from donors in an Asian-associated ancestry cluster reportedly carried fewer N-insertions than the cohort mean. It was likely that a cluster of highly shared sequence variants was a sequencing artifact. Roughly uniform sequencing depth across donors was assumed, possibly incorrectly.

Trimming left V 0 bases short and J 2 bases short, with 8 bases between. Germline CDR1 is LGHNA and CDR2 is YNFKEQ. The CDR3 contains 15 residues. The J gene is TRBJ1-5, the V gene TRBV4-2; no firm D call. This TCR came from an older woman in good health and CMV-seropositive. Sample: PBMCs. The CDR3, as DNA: TGTGCCAGCAGCCAAGATAATACGGGCAATCAGCCCCAGCATTTT. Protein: CASSQDNTGNQPQHF.